Presented here are 31 T cell receptor beta chains from one specimen sequenced in a study of beta chain features in type 1 diabetes. Sequencing targeted expressed TCRB transcripts, as all isolated RNA had been reverse transcribed. Data came from immunoSEQ multiplex PCR; TCRdb stores just in-frame clones and leaves some out. The table has under 900,000 clones, 15% to 20% seen once; the top ten hold around 0.02%. Sequenced input: naive CD4+ T cells from blood. The source is a woman aged 18-35 years in good health.

This clone turned up a few times. The CDR3 DNA follows: TGTGCCAGCAGCTTAGCAAATAACTGGACATTAATCTCCTACGAGCAGTACTTC. Its translation is CASSLANNWTLISYEQYF. V usage is TRBV7-8 and J usage is TRBJ2-7; D possibly corresponds to TRBD1 (5 bases). The CDR3 runs to 18 residues. Germline assignment: CDR1 SGHVS and CDR2 FQNEAQ. Trimming took off 0 bases at V and 0 bases at J, with 18 bases between the two ends.

The chain couples TRBV7-8 to TRBJ2-3; D might be TRBD2 (7 bases). The CDR3 spans 17 residues. Per germline, CDR1 SGHVS and CDR2 FQNEAQ. V dropped 2 bases and J dropped 3 bases, with 18 bases sitting between them. The CDR3 DNA sequence: TGTGCCAGCAGCTTATTGGAGGGGGGGGCCCGGACAGATACGCAGTATTTT. Encoded protein: CASSLLEGGARTDTQYF.

The chain couples TRBV29-1 to TRBJ1-1; 9 positions agree with TRBD1. Losses at the gene ends were 5 bases for V and 3 bases for J; bases not matched to a gene: 4. This CDR3 is 13 amino acids long. CDR1 and CDR2 (germline): SQVTM, ANQGSEA. This chain's CDR3 is CSVWNRGHTEAFF. The CDR3 DNA reads TGCAGCGTTTGGAACAGGGGGCACACTGAAGCTTTCTTT.

The chain combines TRBV11-2 with TRBJ2-2; the D is unclear. Germline V lookup: CDR1 SGHAT, CDR2 FQNNGV. CDR3 length: 13 residues. Between the trimmed V and J ends, which lost 6 bases and 1 base, there was a span of 6 bases. The DNA for the CDR3 is TGTGCCAGCAGTTCTAGGAACACCGGGGAGCTGTTTTTT. Translating it yields CASSSRNTGELFF.

J is TRBJ2-1 and V is TRBV28, with D perhaps matching TRBD1 (6 bases). V shed 5 bases and J shed 8 bases, with 10 bases lying between them. This CDR3 has 12 residues. Germline lookup yields CDR1 MDHEN and CDR2 SYDVKM. This chain's CDR3 is CASSNRADEQFF. The DNA for the CDR3 is TGTGCCAGCAGTAACAGGGCCGATGAGCAGTTCTTC.

This rearrangement joins TRBV28 to TRBJ2-3; TRBD2 is a possible D gene (6 bases). CDR3 size: 15 residues. V was clipped by 5 bases and J by 1 base, with 13 bases between them. Germline V gives CDR1 MDHEN, CDR2 SYDVKM. CDR3 sequence (DNA): TGTGCCAGCAGTCCCGCCGGCGGGGGCACAGATACGCAGTATTTT. The encoded protein is CASSPAGGGTDTQYF.

This clone was detected only a few times. The V gene is TRBV7-9, the J gene TRBJ2-3; 7 nucleotides match TRBD1. The CDR3 is made up of 16 amino acids. V was pared by 3 bases and J by 2 bases, with 8 bases of the junction left unmatched. Germline lookup yields CDR1 SEHNR and CDR2 FQNEAQ (reference sequence). The CDR3 coding sequence is TGTGCCAGCAGCTTTAGCAAGGGACAGATCACAGATACGCAGTATTTT. Amino acids: CASSFSKGQITDTQYF. Full variable domain (remainder filled in from reference TRBV7-9 and TRBJ2-3): DTGVSQNPRHKITKRGQNVTFRCDPISEHNRLYWYRQTLGQGPEFLTYFQNEAQLEKSRLLSDRFSAERPKGSFSTLEIQRTEQGDSAMYLCASSFSKGQITDTQYFGPGTRLTVL.

V is TRBV5-1 and J is TRBJ2-2, with 9 bases that match TRBD1. Germline V gives CDR1 SGHRS, CDR2 YFSETQ. J was trimmed by 1 base and V by 7 bases; bases with no gene match: 5. The CDR3 runs 15 residues. CDR3 DNA: TGCGCCAGCTCAGGACAGGGGAAGAACACCGGGGAGCTGTTTTTT. Protein: CASSGQGKNTGELFF. Filled out from reference TRBV5-1 and TRBJ2-2, the complete variable domain reads KAGVTQTPRYLIKTRGQQVTLSCSPISGHRSVSWYQQTPGQGLQFLFEYFSETQRNKGNFPGRFSGRQFSNSRSEMNVSTLELGDSALYLCASSGQGKNTGELFFGEGSRLTVL.

This clone appeared a few times. The chain carries TRBV7-3 and TRBJ2-1; 7 positions agree with TRBD2. This CDR3 spans 16 amino acids. Germline assignment: CDR1 SGHTA and CDR2 FQGTGA. V dropped 5 bases and J dropped 9; count of bases not matched to a gene: 16. The CDR3 DNA sequence: TGTGCCAGCAGCCCTCGGGGCGGGAGTCGGTATGGTGAGCAGTTCTTC. It yields the protein CASSPRGGSRYGEQFF.

This clone has only a few counts. V usage is TRBV7-9 and J usage is TRBJ2-5; perhaps TRBD1 as D (5 bases). Germline V gene lookup returns CDR1 SEHNR and CDR2 FQNEAQ (reference sequence). There are 15 residues in the CDR3. V shed 5 bases and J shed 2 bases, with 15 bases lying between them. The CDR3 coding sequence is TGTGCCAGCAGCCGGTGGAGAACAGGACAAGAGACCCAGTACTTC. This codes for CASSRWRTGQETQYF.

This clone came up a few times. At the DNA level, this CDR3 is encoded by other sequences in the same sample as well. The V and J genes are TRBV5-6 and TRBJ2-5; TRBD1 matches 10 bases. The better agreement between TRBJ2-7 and the DNA end casts doubt on the J call. CDR3 length: 14 residues. The V gene's germline CDR1 is SGHDT and CDR2 YYEEEE. The CDR3 sequence is CASRKTGGFYEQYF. DNA of the CDR3: TGTGCCAGCAGAAAGACAGGGGGCTTCTACGAGCAGTACTTC.

This clone was seen more than once but under ten times. This chain joins TRBV19 and TRBJ2-1; tentative D call: TRBD1 (5 bases). The length of the CDR3 is 16 residues. V was clipped by 7 bases and J by 0 bases, with 16 bases between them. Germline assignment: CDR1 LNHDA and CDR2 SQIVND (reference sequence). The DNA of the CDR3 is TGTGCCAGTACCTCAGGCAGGGCCAGCTCCTACAATGAGCAGTTCTTC. Encoded protein: CASTSGRASSYNEQFF.

The chain links TRBV6-5 to TRBJ2-7; 8 positions agree with TRBD1. Trimming took 5 bases from V and 4 from J; bases not matched to a gene: 10. The V gene's germline CDR1 is MNHEY and CDR2 SVGAGI. The CDR3 loop spans 15 amino acids. CDR3 sequence reads: CASSPGTGGGYEQYF. CDR3 sequence (DNA): TGTGCCAGCAGTCCAGGTACAGGGGGTGGGTACGAGCAGTACTTC.

This clone has more than one count but fewer than ten. The rearrangement joins TRBV29-1 to TRBJ2-5, with 9 bases that match TRBD2. The J call may be in error: the DNA end matches TRBJ2-7 better. Per the germline V gene, CDR1 is SQVTM and CDR2 is ANQGSEA. The CDR3 is made up of 14 amino acids. Here the CDR3 reads CSVGRLAGSYEQYF. The DNA for the CDR3 is TGCAGCGTTGGCCGGCTAGCGGGGTCCTACGAGCAGTACTTC.

This clone was seen more than once but under ten times. This chain links TRBV28 with TRBJ2-3, with D perhaps given as TRBD1 or TRBD2 (5 bases each). The germline V gene has CDR1 MDHEN and CDR2 SYDVKM. This CDR3 spans 13 amino acids. V lost 6 bases, J lost 3 bases, and 10 bases lay in between. DNA of the CDR3: TGTGCCAGCAGGTCCGGGACGACAGATACGCAGTATTTT. This sequence encodes CASRSGTTDTQYF.

The genes are TRBV7-2 and TRBJ2-7, with 7 bases aligning to TRBD1. Germline V gives CDR1 SGHTA, CDR2 FQGNSA. This CDR3 is built from 15 residues. The J segment lost 1 base and the V segment lost 7 bases, leaving 10 bases of the junction unmatched. Written as DNA, the CDR3 is TGTGCCAGCATCCCACAGGGGAGAAGGTCCTACGAGCAGTACTTC. It translates to CASIPQGRRSYEQYF.

This clone showed up just a few times. This chain joins TRBV15 and TRBJ2-7; 8 bases agree with TRBD2. The CDR3 runs to 17 residues. The germline gives CDR1 LNHNV, CDR2 YYDKDF (reference sequence). V lost 5 bases and J lost 5; bases outside the gene matches: 17. The CDR3 here is CATSPRSGSTKVDEQYF. As DNA, the CDR3 is TGTGCCACCAGCCCTCGGAGCGGGAGTACCAAAGTGGACGAGCAGTACTTC.

Details on this clone: At the DNA level, this CDR3 is encoded by other sequences in the same sample as well. This rearrangement joins TRBV4-3 to TRBJ2-3; perhaps TRBD2 as D (6 bases). The germline CDR1 and CDR2 sequences are LGHNA and YSLEER. The CDR3 has 13 residues. With 0 bases removed from V and 6 bases from J, the gap between germline ends came to 7 bases. The CDR3 DNA follows: TGCGCCAGCAGCCAAGATCGGGGGGATACGCAGTATTTT. It translates to CASSQDRGDTQYF.

As to this clone: Other DNA sequences in this specimen translate into the identical CDR3. This chain joins TRBV18 and TRBJ1-4; D gene unclear. The CDR3 contains 13 residues. Germline CDR1 KGHSH, CDR2 LQKENI. V lost 0 bases to trimming and J lost 6 bases, with 5 bases between them. CDR3 DNA sequence: TGTGCCAGCTCACCACCGGGTGATGAAAAACTGTTTTTT. This translates into CASSPPGDEKLFF.

This chain joins TRBV18 and TRBJ2-5; tentative D call: TRBD1 (5 bases). CDR3 length equals 14 residues. Germline V gene data show CDR1 as KGHSH and CDR2 as LQKENI. V lost 3 bases and J 1 base, leaving 9 bases between the germline ends. The CDR3 is CASSPGPAQETQYF. In DNA form, the CDR3 reads TGTGCCAGCTCACCGGGGCCAGCCCAAGAGACCCAGTACTTC.

This chain uses TRBV14 with TRBJ2-7, with TRBD2 as a possible D gene (5 bases). V was clipped by 1 base and J by 2 bases, with 15 bases between them. The CDR3 is 16 residues long. CDR1 is SGHDN and CDR2 is FVKESK in the germline V gene. This CDR3 is CASSQVGGPLAYEQYF. The DNA for the CDR3 is TGTGCCAGCAGCCAAGTGGGCGGGCCGCTGGCCTACGAGCAGTACTTC. Drawing the rest from reference TRBV14 and TRBJ2-7, the complete variable domain is EAGVTQFPSHSVIEKGQTVTLRCDPISGHDNLYWYRRVMGKEIKFLLHFVKESKQDESGMPNNRFLAERTGGTYSTLKVQPAELEDSGVYFCASSQVGGPLAYEQYFGPGTRLTVT.

This clone has only a few counts. This rearrangement joins TRBV7-2 to TRBJ2-7; no reliable D call. The CDR3 extends over 14 amino acids. V was shortened by 4 bases and J by 6 bases, with 16 bases between the two germline ends. The germline CDR1 and CDR2 sequences are SGHTA and FQGNSA. The CDR3 DNA is TGTGCCAGCAGCTCCCGAGCAGGTTTGCCCGAGCAGTACTTC. Translation gives CASSSRAGLPEQYF.

This clone was seen a few times. V usage is TRBV18 and J usage is TRBJ1-1; the D gene is possibly TRBD1 (5 bases). The V end was cut by 2 bases, the J end by 2 bases, with 18 bases between. Germline V gene data show CDR1 as KGHSH and CDR2 as LQKENI. The CDR3 contains 17 residues. This CDR3 reads CASSPDRWGVLNTEAFF. Here the CDR3 DNA reads TGTGCCAGCTCACCAGATCGGTGGGGCGTTTTAAACACTGAAGCTTTCTTT. Based on the CDR3 plus reference TRBV18 and TRBJ1-1, the full variable domain is NAGVMQNPRHLVRRRGQEARLRCSPMKGHSHVYWYRQLPEEGLKFMVYLQKENIIDESGMPKERFSAEFPKEGPSILRIQQVVRGDSAAYFCASSPDRWGVLNTEAFFGQGTRLTVV.

The genes are TRBV7-3 and TRBJ2-3; 11 bases align to TRBD2. Looked up from germline, CDR1 is SGHTA and CDR2 is FQGTGA. This CDR3 spans 16 amino acids. Trimming cost V 2 bases and J 1 base; bases outside gene matches: 2. CDR3 loop: CASSLPLAGGTDTQYF. CDR3 nucleotide sequence: TGTGCCAGCAGCTTACCACTAGCGGGAGGCACAGATACGCAGTATTTT.

This chain uses TRBV5-1 with TRBJ1-4; a possible D gene is TRBD1 (6 bases). This CDR3 spans 14 amino acids. In germline, CDR1 is SGHRS, CDR2 YFSETQ. Trimming pared 0 bases from V and 12 bases from J, leaving 15 bases between. The CDR3 nucleotides are TGCGCCAGCAGCTTGGGACAGGATTATTCGGAACTGTTTTTT. Translating it yields CASSLGQDYSELFF.

This rearrangement joins TRBV5-1 to TRBJ2-1; D might be TRBD2 (6 bases). The CDR3 has 14 residues. V dropped 1 base and J dropped 8 bases, with 13 bases sitting between them. Germline loops: CDR1 SGHRS, CDR2 YFSETQ. CDR3 region: CASSLSPGVDEQFF. For the CDR3, the DNA is TGCGCCAGCAGCTTGTCCCCGGGGGTCGATGAGCAGTTCTTC.

This clone has more than one count but fewer than ten. The chain has TRBV7-2 and TRBJ2-5, with D perhaps TRBD1 or TRBD2 (5 bases each). There are 14 residues in the CDR3. From germline, CDR1 is SGHTA and CDR2 FQGNSA. V dropped 3 bases and J dropped 3 bases, with 11 bases sitting between them. The CDR3 sequence: CASSFSGPKETQYF. CDR3 bases: TGTGCCAGCAGCTTTTCGGGGCCTAAAGAGACCCAGTACTTC.

The genes are TRBV21-1 and TRBJ1-1; the D call TRBD1 from the table was never checked on the DNA. TRBV21-1 has pseudogene status. This CDR3 comprises 17 residues. For the CDR3, the DNA is TGTGCCAGCAGCAAAGCGCAGGGTTTACGGATGAACACTGAAGCTTTCTTT. Translating it yields CASSKAQGLRMNTEAFF.

This clone was observed a few times. The chain uses TRBV7-8 and TRBJ2-2; 16 bases line up with TRBD2. With 4 bases clipped from V and 6 bases from J, the junction kept 11 bases outside the gene matches. CDR1 is SGHVS, CDR2 FQNEAQ, per germline. The CDR3 length is 19 residues. CDR3 in amino acids: CASSYRGPGLAGGSGELFF. CDR3 nucleotides: TGTGCCAGCAGCTACCGAGGGCCGGGACTAGCGGGAGGGTCCGGGGAGCTGTTTTTT.

This clone was counted a few times. This chain uses TRBV5-4 with TRBJ2-5, with 11 bases matching TRBD2. CDR1 and CDR2 (germline): SGHNT, YYREEE (reference sequence). V lost 3 bases to trimming and J lost 5 bases; unmatched junction nucleotides: 6. CDR3 size: 15 residues. The CDR3 sequence is CASSSTSGVRETQYF. CDR3 nucleotide sequence: TGTGCCAGCAGCTCGACTAGCGGGGTGAGGGAGACCCAGTACTTC.

The J gene is TRBJ2-3, the V gene TRBV19; D may be TRBD2 (6 bases). This CDR3 has 16 residues. Germline V lookup: CDR1 LNHDA, CDR2 SQIVND (reference sequence). V lost 6 bases and J lost 6, with 22 bases in between. CDR3 sequence: CASSQGTSFLSDTQYF. The DNA of the CDR3 is TGTGCCAGTAGCCAAGGGACTTCGTTTCTCTCTGATACGCAGTATTTT.